Shown below are 23 T cell receptor beta chains from a single sample sequenced in a study of CD4 T cells in relation to SARS-CoV-2 and coronaviruses (TCRdb year 2021). CD4+ T cells from unexposed donors were collected before the COVID-19 pandemic (2011-2018). Receptor amplification or capture employed the immunoSEQ multiplex PCR assay. TCRdb stores this immuneACCESS table with in-frame sequences only. Part of the clones is absent; in the studies checked, under half of the shortfall reflects unresolved V genes, and no reason is known for the rest. The sample table lists around 65,000 clones, 80% to 90% of them with a count of one. Around 1.5% of the sample comes from the top ten. The sample taken for sequencing was memory CD4+ T cells from PBMCs. The sample's cell subset or site label, decoded: memory (non-naive) CD4+ T cells. Every receptor here comes from a human donor in good health.

This chain connects TRBV5-1 to TRBJ2-3, with D uncertain. This CDR3 region has 11 residues. V was pared by 7 bases and J by 0 bases, with 3 bases between. In germline, CDR1 is SGHRS, CDR2 YFSETQ. The CDR3 spells CASASTDTQYF. As DNA, the CDR3 is TGCGCCAGCGCGAGCACAGATACGCAGTATTTT.

The chain recombines TRBV3-1 (or the pseudogene TRBV3-2) with TRBJ1-3; D is unresolved. The CDR3 length is 15 residues. In germline, CDR1 is LGHDT, CDR2 YNNKEL (reference sequence). Trimming stripped 3 bases from V and 1 base from J, with 10 bases between. CDR3: CASSQSSSSGNTIYF. The CDR3 DNA reads as TGTGCCAGCAGCCAGTCTTCCTCATCTGGAAACACCATATATTTT.

Here the CDR3 DNA reads TGTGCCAGCAGCTTAAGCGGGACTAGTTATGAGCAGTTCTTC. Translation: CASSLSGTSYEQFF. J is TRBJ2-1 and V is TRBV7-2; 8 positions match TRBD2. CDR1 and CDR2 from the germline V gene are SGHTA and FQGNSA. The CDR3 has 14 residues. V trimming: 2 bases; J trimming: 8 bases; junction bases outside the gene matches: 5.

The chain has TRBV18 and TRBJ2-3; the D gene is possibly TRBD1 (6 bases). Germline V gives CDR1 KGHSH, CDR2 LQKENI. The CDR3 extends over 13 amino acids. V shed 6 bases and J shed 5 bases, with 12 bases lying between them. The CDR3 bases are TGTGCCAGCTCCCTCCCAGGGGAAGATACGCAGTATTTT. It encodes CASSLPGEDTQYF. Full variable domain (missing parts from reference TRBV18 and TRBJ2-3): NAGVMQNPRHLVRRRGQEARLRCSPMKGHSHVYWYRQLPEEGLKFMVYLQKENIIDESGMPKERFSAEFPKEGPSILRIQQVVRGDSAAYFCASSLPGEDTQYFGPGTRLTVL.

V is TRBV11-2 and J is TRBJ2-7; the D is unclear. V lost 5 bases and J 0 bases, leaving 8 bases between the germline ends. CDR3 length equals 13 residues. CDR1 SGHAT and CDR2 FQNNGV come from the germline V gene. CDR3 sequence reads: CASSKSDSYEQYF. CDR3 in DNA: TGTGCCAGCAGCAAATCGGACTCCTACGAGCAGTACTTC. Looking up the rest from reference TRBV11-2 and TRBJ2-7 gives the full variable domain: EAGVAQSPRYKIIEKRQSVAFWCNPISGHATLYWYQQILGQGPKLLIQFQNNGVVDDSQLPKDRFSAERLKGVDSTLKIQPAKLEDSAVYLCASSKSDSYEQYFGPGTRLTVT.

The V gene is TRBV28, the J gene TRBJ1-5, with D maybe TRBD1 (6 bases). The CDR3 extends over 13 amino acids. CDR1 and CDR2 from the germline V gene are MDHEN and SYDVKM. V was pared by 6 bases and J by 7 bases, with 13 bases between. The CDR3 here is CASSPGVGQPQHF. The CDR3 coding sequence is TGTGCCAGCAGCCCAGGGGTTGGCCAGCCCCAGCATTTT.

The chain joins TRBV11-2 to TRBJ1-1, with TRBD1 matching over 8 bases. Germline CDR1 reads SGHAT; CDR2 reads FQNNGV. The trim removed 5 bases at V and 1 base at J, leaving 12 bases unmatched. This CDR3 region has 17 residues. CDR3 residues: CASSPRQGRNPNTEAFF. As DNA, the CDR3 is TGTGCCAGCAGCCCCCGACAGGGGCGAAACCCGAACACTGAAGCTTTCTTT.

This chain joins TRBV7-3 and TRBJ2-3; the D call may be TRBD1 or TRBD2 (5 bases each). CDR3 length: 15 residues. Per germline, CDR1 SGHTA and CDR2 FQGTGA. Trimming took off 2 bases at V and 5 bases at J, with 14 bases between the two ends. CDR3: CASSLVGDQGDTQYF. As DNA, the CDR3 is TGTGCCAGCAGCTTAGTGGGGGACCAGGGAGATACGCAGTATTTT.

V gene TRBV28 combines with J gene TRBJ2-3; the D is unclear. Looked up from germline, CDR1 is MDHEN and CDR2 is SYDVKM. The CDR3 is 12 residues long. Trimming removed 5 bases from V and 7 bases from J, with 10 bases in between. CDR3 bases: TGTGCCAGCAGTCCCCTCAGGAATACGCAGTATTTT. The encoded protein is CASSPLRNTQYF.

The CDR3 region has the DNA TGTGCCAGTAGCCGTGAGGGCAGGGCGTTCTACAATGAGCAGTTCTTC. It codes for CASSREGRAFYNEQFF. The chain combines TRBV19 with TRBJ2-1; D tentatively fits TRBD1 or TRBD2 (5 bases each). Germline V lookup: CDR1 LNHDA, CDR2 SQIVND (reference sequence). Trimming cost V 6 bases and J 3 bases, with 18 bases left between them. CDR3 size: 16 residues.

This chain connects TRBV4-3 to TRBJ2-3; 9 nucleotides line up with TRBD2. Unmatched junction bases numbered 10, after V lost 2 bases and J lost 4 bases. Germline CDR1 is LGHNA and CDR2 is YSLEER. The CDR3 length is 17 residues. The CDR3 sequence: CASSQTGRGGGSDTQYF. For the CDR3, the DNA is TGCGCCAGCAGCCAAACCGGCCGCGGGGGGGGGTCAGATACGCAGTATTTT.

The V call is TRBV28, the J call TRBJ1-2; 9 positions agree with TRBD1. The CDR3 is made up of 12 amino acids. Germline assignment: CDR1 MDHEN and CDR2 SYDVKM. Losses at the gene ends were 11 bases for V and 7 bases for J; bases not matched to a gene: 8. CDR3 bases: TGTGCCGCAACAGGGGGCCGCTTTGGCTACACCTTC. Its protein product is CAATGGRFGYTF.

The chain carries TRBV5-6 and TRBJ1-4, with D hard to call. The CDR3 is 15 residues long. The V end lost 1 base, the J end lost 4 bases, and 11 bases lay between the germline ends. Germline CDR1 SGHDT, CDR2 YYEEEE. In DNA, the CDR3 is TGTGCCAGCAGCTTGAACGGGATGCTTAATGAAAAACTGTTTTTT. It yields the protein CASSLNGMLNEKLFF.

The chain has TRBV6-6 and TRBJ1-6; D is undetermined. CDR3 length: 15 amino acids. Germline assignment: CDR1 MNHNY and CDR2 SVGAGI (reference sequence). V was trimmed by 0 bases and J by 5 bases, leaving 8 bases between them. The CDR3 region has the DNA TGTGCCAGCAGTTACTCCTCCATTCATAATTCACCCCTCCACTTT. Residues: CASSYSSIHNSPLHF.

The rearrangement links TRBV2 to TRBJ2-7, with 8 bases fitting TRBD2. The germline V gene encodes CDR1 SNHLY and CDR2 FYNNEI. Trimming cost V 7 bases and J 3 bases; bases outside gene matches: 5. CDR3 length equals 13 residues. This CDR3 reads CASKERELYEQYF. In nucleotides, the CDR3 is TGTGCCAGCAAGGAGCGGGAGCTCTACGAGCAGTACTTC.

The V gene is TRBV5-1, the J gene TRBJ1-2, with 9 bases identical to TRBD1. CDR3 size: 15 residues. Germline V gives CDR1 SGHRS, CDR2 YFSETQ. The V gene end was trimmed by 4 bases and the J gene end by 6 bases; junction bases not matched to a gene: 10. The CDR3 here is CASSVIPGQGNGYTF. For the CDR3, the DNA is TGCGCCAGCAGCGTTATCCCGGGACAGGGAAATGGCTACACCTTC.

The chain joins TRBV4-1 to TRBJ2-5, with TRBD1 identical over 9 bases. The length of the CDR3 is 16 residues. The junction had 9 bases not matched to a gene; V was cut back by 4 bases and J by 3 bases. From germline, CDR1 is MGHRA and CDR2 YSYEKL. The CDR3, as DNA: TGCGCCAGCAGCCGACCTGGACAGGGGATCGAAGAGACCCAGTACTTC. Protein product: CASSRPGQGIEETQYF.

In this sample, this clone turned up a few times. The chain is built from TRBV7-2 and TRBJ1-6; D unresolved. V was pared by 1 base and J by 11 bases, with 12 bases between. The CDR3 is 14 residues long. From germline, CDR1 is SGHTA and CDR2 FQGNSA. CDR3 DNA sequence: TGTGCCAGCAGCTTAGGCAGCCGACAAACACCCCTCCACTTT. This translates into CASSLGSRQTPLHF.

The CDR3 loop reads CAWRKIEKLFF. The CDR3 DNA reads TGTGCCTGGAGAAAAATTGAAAAACTGTTTTTT. The V call is TRBV30, the J call TRBJ1-4; D gene ambiguous. Trimming pared 3 bases from V and 7 bases from J, leaving 6 bases between. The CDR3 has 11 residues. Germline values: CDR1 GTSNPN, CDR2 SVGIG (reference sequence).

This clone was seen a few times. The chain uses TRBV9 and TRBJ1-4; TRBD1 might be the D (6 bases). The V and J ends lost 2 bases and 7 bases respectively, with 12 bases between them. The CDR3 spans 14 residues. CDR1 SGDLS and CDR2 YYNGEE come from the germline V gene. This chain's CDR3 is CASSVRGRGEKLFF. As DNA, the CDR3 is TGTGCCAGCAGCGTCAGGGGACGAGGTGAAAAACTGTTTTTT.

The CDR3 DNA is TGTGCCAGCAGCCAAGAATCCGCCAGGGTCGGGGCCAACGTCCTGACTTTC. Its translation: CASSQESARVGANVLTF. This chain links TRBV3-1 (or the pseudogene TRBV3-2) with TRBJ2-6, with a tentative D call TRBD1 (5 bases). Between the trimmed V and J ends, which lost 0 bases and 4 bases, there was a span of 13 bases. CDR1 is LGHDT and CDR2 is YNNKEL in the germline V gene (reference sequence). The CDR3 is 17 amino acids.

The chain combines TRBV11-3 with TRBJ2-5; a possible D gene is TRBD2 (6 bases). CDR3 size: 16 residues. V was shortened by 2 bases and J by 5 bases, with 18 bases between the two germline ends. Germline lookup yields CDR1 SGHNT and CDR2 YENEEA. This CDR3 reads CASSLRGGGGGETQYF. As DNA, the CDR3 is TGTGCCAGCAGCTTAAGGGGAGGAGGAGGCGGGGAGACCCAGTACTTC. Filled out from reference TRBV11-3 and TRBJ2-5, the complete variable domain reads EAGVVQSPRYKIIEKKQPVAFWCNPISGHNTLYWYLQNLGQGPELLIRYENEEAVDDSQLPKDRFSAERLKGVDSTLKIQPAELGDSAVYLCASSLRGGGGGETQYFGPGTRLLVL.

This chain joins TRBV5-6 and TRBJ2-3; TRBD1 might be the D (5 bases). The CDR3 runs 14 residues. Trimming left V 1 base short and J 0 bases short, with 6 bases between. CDR1 is SGHDT and CDR2 is YYEEEE in the germline V gene. The CDR3 DNA follows: TGTGCCAGCAGCTTGCAGGGTAGCACAGATACGCAGTATTTT. Translation: CASSLQGSTDTQYF.